This TCR beta chain stems from a study of cytomegalovirus exposure and HLA in healthy donors. Study findings and constraints: As was reported, the HLA-A and HLA-B alleles of most subjects were accurately predicted from TCR beta sequences. An observed cluster of highly shared sequence variants was recorded as a likely sequencing artifact. TRBV6-2, TRBV6-3 and other indistinguishable V segments were excluded.

Primers for the PCR totalled 60 Vbeta and 13 Jbeta. Per the authors' pipeline: A later analysis counted approximately 88 million unique TCR beta chains, some 11 million shared. Data came from immunoSEQ multiplex PCR; TCRdb stores just in-frame clones and leaves some out. The DNA gave D and trimming, while V, J and clone size come from that table. Found here are 120,000 or so clones, 78% of them singletons; the top ten hold roughly a tenth. Notes on this clone: The antigen is undetermined.

Germline-derived CDR1 and CDR2 are MDHEN and SYDVKM. The CDR3 consists of 14 residues. V lost 6 bases and J lost 13; bases outside the gene matches: 11. This sequence originates from a man in his thirties or forties in good health and CMV-seropositive. This chain joins TRBV28 and TRBJ1-4; 10 bases fit TRBD1. Material for sequencing was PBMCs. The CDR3 is CASSLGQGLTGLFF. CDR3 nucleotides: TGTGCCAGCAGCTTGGGACAGGGGCTAACTGGACTGTTTTTT.